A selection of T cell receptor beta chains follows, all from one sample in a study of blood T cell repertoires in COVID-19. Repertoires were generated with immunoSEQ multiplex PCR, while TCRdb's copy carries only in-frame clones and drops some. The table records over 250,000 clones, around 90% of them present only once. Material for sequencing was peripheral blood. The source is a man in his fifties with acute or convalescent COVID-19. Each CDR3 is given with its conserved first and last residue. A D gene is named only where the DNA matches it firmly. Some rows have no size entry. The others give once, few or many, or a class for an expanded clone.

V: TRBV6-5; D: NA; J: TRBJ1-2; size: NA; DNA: TGTGCCAGCACCCTATCACTAAACTATGGCTACACCTTC; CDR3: CASTLSLNYGYTF
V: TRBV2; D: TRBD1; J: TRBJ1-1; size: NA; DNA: TGTGCCAGCAGGTGGGACAGGGGAGGGAACACTGAAGCTTTCTTT; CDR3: CASRWDRGGNTEAFF
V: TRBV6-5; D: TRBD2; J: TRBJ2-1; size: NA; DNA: TGTGCCAGCGGGAGGGACCTTCAGAACAATGAGCAGTTCTTC; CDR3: CASGRDLQNNEQFF
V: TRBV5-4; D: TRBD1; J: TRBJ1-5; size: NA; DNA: TGTGCCAGCAGCCCGGACAGGGGCATCAATCAGCCCCAGCATTTT; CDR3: CASSPDRGINQPQHF
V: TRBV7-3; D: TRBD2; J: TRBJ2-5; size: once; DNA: TGTGCCAGCAGCCCCCGAAGGGGGACTAGCGGGGTCCAAGAGACCCAGTACTTC; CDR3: CASSPRRGTSGVQETQYF
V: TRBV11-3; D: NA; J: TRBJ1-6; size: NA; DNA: TGTGCCAGCAGCTTAGAGGCCAAAAATTCACCCCTCCACTTT; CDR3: CASSLEAKNSPLHF
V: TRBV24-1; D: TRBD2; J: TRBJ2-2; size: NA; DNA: TGTGCCACCGGGGGGGGTAGCAAGAACACCGGGGAGCTGTTTTTT; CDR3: CATGGGSKNTGELFF
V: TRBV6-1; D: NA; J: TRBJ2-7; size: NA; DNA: TGTGCCAGCAGTGAAGCGGTGTTCGTCGGTTACGAGCAGTACTTC; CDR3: CASSEAVFVGYEQYF
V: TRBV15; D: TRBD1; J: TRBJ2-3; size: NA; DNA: TGTGCCACCAGCAGAGGGCGACAGGGGAGGACAGATACGCAGTATTTT; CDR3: CATSRGRQGRTDTQYF
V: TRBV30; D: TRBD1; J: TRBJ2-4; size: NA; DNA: TGTGCCTGGAGGTCAGGGGGCACCTCACAGTACTTC; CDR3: CAWRSGGTSQYF
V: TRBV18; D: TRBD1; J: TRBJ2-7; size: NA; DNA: TGTGCCAGCTCACCGGGGACAGGGGGTCTGGAGCAGTACTTC; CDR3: CASSPGTGGLEQYF
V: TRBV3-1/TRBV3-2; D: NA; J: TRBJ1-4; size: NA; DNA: TGTGCCAGCAGTCGAATCCAGGGGTCAAATGAAAAACTGTTTTTT; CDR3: CASSRIQGSNEKLFF
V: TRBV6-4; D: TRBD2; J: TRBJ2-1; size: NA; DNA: TGTGCCAGCAGTGAACGCCCTTGGACTAGCGGGGCCCATGAGCAGTTCTTC; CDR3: CASSERPWTSGAHEQFF
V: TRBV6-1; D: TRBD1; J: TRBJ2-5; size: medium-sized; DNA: TGTGCCAGCAGTGAAGGGACAGGGCACGAGACCCAGTACTTC; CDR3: CASSEGTGHETQYF
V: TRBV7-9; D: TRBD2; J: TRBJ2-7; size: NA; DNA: TGTGCCAGCAGCTTAGTGGGGGGGTCAAACGAGCAGTACTTC; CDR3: CASSLVGGSNEQYF
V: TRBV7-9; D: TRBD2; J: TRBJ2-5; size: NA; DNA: TGTGCCAGCAGCTTAGACCCGGGACTAGCGCCACCAGAGACCCAGTACTTC; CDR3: CASSLDPGLAPPETQYF
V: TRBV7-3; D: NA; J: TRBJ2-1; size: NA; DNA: TGTGCCAGCAGCCAGACAGGTTTGAATGAGCAGTTCTTC; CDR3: CASSQTGLNEQFF
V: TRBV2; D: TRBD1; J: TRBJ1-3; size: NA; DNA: TGTGCCAGCAGTCGAAACCCCGGGACAGGGGGCATAAACACCATATATTTT; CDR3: CASSRNPGTGGINTIYF
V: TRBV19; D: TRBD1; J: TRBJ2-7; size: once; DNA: TGTGCCAGTAGTTTCCGGGACAGTACCTACGAGCAGTACTTC; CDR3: CASSFRDSTYEQYF
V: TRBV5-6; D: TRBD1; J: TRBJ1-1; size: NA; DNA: TGTGCCAGCAGCTTTAGCCAGGGGGGAATGAGGCGGAGAGAAGCTTTCTTT; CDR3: CASSFSQGGMRRREAFF
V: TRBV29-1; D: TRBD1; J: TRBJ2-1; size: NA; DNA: TGCAGCGTGGGACAGTACAATGAGCAGTTCTTC; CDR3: CSVGQYNEQFF
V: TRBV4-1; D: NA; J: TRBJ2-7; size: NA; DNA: TGCGCCAGCAGCCAACGAGATATGACAGTAAACGAGCAGTACTTC; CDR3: CASSQRDMTVNEQYF
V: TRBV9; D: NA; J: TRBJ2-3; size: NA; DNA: TGTGCCAGCAGCCCGAGGCCTCGCACAGATACGCAGTATTTT; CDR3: CASSPRPRTDTQYF
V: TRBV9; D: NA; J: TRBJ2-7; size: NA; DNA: TGTGCCAGCAGCGTGACTAGTAATTCCTACGAGCAGTACTTC; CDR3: CASSVTSNSYEQYF
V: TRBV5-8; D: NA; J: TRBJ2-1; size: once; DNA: TGTGCCAGCAGCTTGTGGGGCTCAAAGCAGTTCTTC; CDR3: CASSLWGSKQFF
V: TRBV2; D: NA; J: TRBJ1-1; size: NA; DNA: TGTGCCAGCAGAGGTGAGGGAGGGGCAAACACTGAAGCTTTCTTT; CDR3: CASRGEGGANTEAFF
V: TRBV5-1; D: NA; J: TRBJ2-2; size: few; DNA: TGCGCCAGCCACTTGCCTTCGAACACCGGGGAGCTGTTTTTT; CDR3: CASHLPSNTGELFF
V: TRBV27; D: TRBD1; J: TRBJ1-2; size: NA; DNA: TGTGCCAGCTCGGGACAGGGAAGCGGCTACACCTTC; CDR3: CASSGQGSGYTF
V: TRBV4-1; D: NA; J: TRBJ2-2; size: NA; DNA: TGCGCCAGCAGCCAACACGCAGGGGTCAACACCGGGGAGCTGTTTTTT; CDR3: CASSQHAGVNTGELFF
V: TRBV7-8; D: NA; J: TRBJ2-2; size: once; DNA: TGTGCCAGCAGCTCCGTCACGGGGGCCGGGGAGCTGTTTTTT; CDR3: CASSSVTGAGELFF
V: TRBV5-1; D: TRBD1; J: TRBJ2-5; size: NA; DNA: TGCGCCAGCAGCCAAGGACAGGGGATAGGGACCCAGTACTTC; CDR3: CASSQGQGIGTQYF
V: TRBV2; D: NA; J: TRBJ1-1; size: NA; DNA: TGTGCCAGCTGTCAGGTTGGGGCCACTGAAGCTTTCTTT; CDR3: CASCQVGATEAFF
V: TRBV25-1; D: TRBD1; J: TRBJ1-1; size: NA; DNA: TGTGCCAGCTCCCCGGGACAGGGGCCGGGGGACACTGAAGCTTTCTTT; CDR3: CASSPGQGPGDTEAFF
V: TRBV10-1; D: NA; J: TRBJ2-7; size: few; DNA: TGCGCCAGCAGTGAGCAGGACACCCACGACGAGCAGTACTTC; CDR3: CASSEQDTHDEQYF
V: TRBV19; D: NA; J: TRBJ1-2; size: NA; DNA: TGTGCCAGTAGTATACCCAGGCCCATATCCGCTGGCTACACCTTC; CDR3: CASSIPRPISAGYTF
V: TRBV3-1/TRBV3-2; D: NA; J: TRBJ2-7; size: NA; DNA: TGTGCCAGCAGCCAATCAGGGATGGGCGAGCAGTACTTC; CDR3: CASSQSGMGEQYF
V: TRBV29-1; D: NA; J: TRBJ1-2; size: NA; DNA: TGCAGCGTTTCTACAGCTCAGGCTAACTATGGCTACACCTTC; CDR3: CSVSTAQANYGYTF
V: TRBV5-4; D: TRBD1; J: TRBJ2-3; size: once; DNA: TGTGCCAGCAGCTTAAATCCGGGACAGGGCACAGATACGCAGTATTTT; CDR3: CASSLNPGQGTDTQYF
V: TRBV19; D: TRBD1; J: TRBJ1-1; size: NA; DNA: TGTGCCAGTAGTAGGAATGACAGGGCCACTGAAGCTTTCTTT; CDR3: CASSRNDRATEAFF
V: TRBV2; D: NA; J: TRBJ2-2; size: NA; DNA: TGTGCCATAGGCAGGGTGATCGGGGAGCTGTTTTTT; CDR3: CAIGRVIGELFF
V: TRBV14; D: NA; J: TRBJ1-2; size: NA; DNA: TGTGCCAGCAGCCAAGGTGGCCGGAGCTATGGCTACACCTTC; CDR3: CASSQGGRSYGYTF
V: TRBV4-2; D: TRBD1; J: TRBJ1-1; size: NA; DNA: TGTGCCAGCAGCCCCTTAGGGCAGGGGGCCGAGGAAAACACTGAAGCTTTCTTT; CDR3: CASSPLGQGAEENTEAFF
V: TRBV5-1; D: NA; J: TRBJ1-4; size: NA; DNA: TGCGCCAGCAGCCCCGGCAGGGGAAAAGAAGAAAAACTGTTTTTT; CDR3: CASSPGRGKEEKLFF
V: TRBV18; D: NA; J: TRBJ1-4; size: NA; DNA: TGTGCCAGCTCACCTCAGGGGTGGGAATCGGAACTGTTTTTT; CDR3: CASSPQGWESELFF
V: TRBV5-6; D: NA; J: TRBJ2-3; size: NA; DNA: TGTGCCAGCAGCTTGGTAAGGCAGGGCGGTGATACGCAGTATTTT; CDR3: CASSLVRQGGDTQYF
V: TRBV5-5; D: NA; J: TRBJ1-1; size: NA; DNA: TGTGCCAGCAGCTTGGGTTCGGGGAAAACTGAAGCTTTCTTT; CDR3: CASSLGSGKTEAFF
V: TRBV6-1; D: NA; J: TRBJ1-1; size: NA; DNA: TGTGCCAGCAGTGAAGCGAGGGGGACTGAAGCTTTCTTT; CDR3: CASSEARGTEAFF
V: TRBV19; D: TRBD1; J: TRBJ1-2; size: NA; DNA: TGTGCCAGTTTTGGACAGGCGCTACTGGGGAACTATGGCTACACCTTC; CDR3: CASFGQALLGNYGYTF
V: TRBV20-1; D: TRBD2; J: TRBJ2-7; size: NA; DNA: TGCAGTGCTAGTGCACTAGCGGGGTTCTCCTACGAGCAGTACTTC; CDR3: CSASALAGFSYEQYF
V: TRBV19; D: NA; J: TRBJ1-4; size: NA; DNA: TGTGCCAGTAGTATTACTGTGGTTCAGGATAATGAAAAACTGTTTTTT; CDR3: CASSITVVQDNEKLFF
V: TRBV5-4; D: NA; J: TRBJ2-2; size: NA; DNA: TGTGCCAGCAGCTTGCAGCAAGGAGCGAACACCGGGGAGCTGTTTTTT; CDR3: CASSLQQGANTGELFF
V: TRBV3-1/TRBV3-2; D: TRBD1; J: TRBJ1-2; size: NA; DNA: TGTGCCAGCAGCCATGATTCCAATACAGGGGGCAGTGGCTACACCTTC; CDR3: CASSHDSNTGGSGYTF
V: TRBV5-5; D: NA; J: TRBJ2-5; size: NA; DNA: TGTGCCAGCAGCCTACAGGGTGAAGAGACCCAGTACTTC; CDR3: CASSLQGEETQYF
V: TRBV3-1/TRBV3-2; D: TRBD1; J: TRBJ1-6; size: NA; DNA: TGTGCCAGCAGCCTTACTCCGGGACAGCGGAATTCACCCCTCCACTTT; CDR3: CASSLTPGQRNSPLHF